The TCR beta chain described here comes from a study of blood T cell repertoires in COVID-19. Looking at the study overall: COVID-19 samples, acute and convalescent, were from the United States, Italy and Spain.

Here immunoSEQ multiplex PCR was the method, and the copy in TCRdb shows in-frame clones only, minus some. The sample lists about 200,000 clones, around 86% occurring once. The CDR3 extends over 13 amino acids. Germline trimming cut 8 bases from V and 6 bases from J; bases unmatched to any gene: 9. Per the germline V gene, CDR1 is SEHNR and CDR2 is FQNEAQ (reference sequence). Sequencing was carried out using peripheral blood. This sequence originates from a man aged 40-49 years with acute or convalescent COVID-19. This sequence joins TRBV7-9 and TRBJ2-7; 8 bases fit TRBD2. The CDR3 spells CASRPAGAVEQYF. The CDR3 nucleotides are TGTGCCAGCCGCCCAGCGGGGGCTGTCGAGCAGTACTTC.